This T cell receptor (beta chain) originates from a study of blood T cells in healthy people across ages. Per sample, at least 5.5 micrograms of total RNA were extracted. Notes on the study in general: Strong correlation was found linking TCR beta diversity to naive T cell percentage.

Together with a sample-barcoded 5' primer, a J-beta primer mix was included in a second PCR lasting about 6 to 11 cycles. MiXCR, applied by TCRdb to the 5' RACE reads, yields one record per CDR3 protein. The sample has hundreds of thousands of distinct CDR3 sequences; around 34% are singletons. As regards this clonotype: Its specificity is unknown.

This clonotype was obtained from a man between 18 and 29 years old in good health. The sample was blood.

The CDR3: CATLGQSTDTQYF. CDR3 coding DNA: TGTGCCACCTTGGGACAGTCCACAGATACGCAGTATTTT. The genes are TRBV6-2 or TRBV6-3 and TRBJ2-3, with 7 bases fitting TRBD1. This CDR3 region has 13 residues. Trimming removed 10 bases from V and 2 bases from J; junction bases left unmatched: 6. Germline CDR1 is MNHEY and CDR2 is SVGEGT.